These 25 T cell receptor beta chains were all obtained from the same sample, sequenced in a study of vaccination and CD4 T cells after COVID-19. These TCRs' antigens remain unknown. The Oncomine TCR Beta short-read assay was applied to DNA of cultured CD4+ T cells. TCRdb used MiXCR to reprocess the PCR reads, holding one entry per CDR3 protein. The sample holds roughly 16,000 distinct CDR3 sequences, 40% to 55% seen once. Treatment defined: roughly ten-day PBMC culture with coronavirus spike peptide pools or control peptides (ViraFEST assay). Sequencing used CD4+ T cells from blood, cultured in vitro. The source is a human donor who had recovered from COVID-19.

This sequence joins TRBV4-3 and TRBJ1-2; D not resolved. Germline values: CDR1 LGHNA, CDR2 YSLEER. This CDR3 is built from 15 residues. V lost 4 bases and J lost 4, with 16 bases in between. In nucleotides, the CDR3 is TGCGCCAGCAGCCGGAGAGCGGACGGTGGCTATGGCTACACCTTC. This sequence encodes CASSRRADGGYGYTF.

Concerning this clonotype: The conserved closing phenylalanine or tryptophan is absent in this CDR3, likely reflecting a read error. V and J are TRBV7-3 and TRBJ1-1; TRBD1 matches 8 bases. V was pared by 5 bases and J by 5 bases, with 7 bases of the junction left unmatched. Germline-derived CDR1 and CDR2 are SGHTA and FQGTGA. This CDR3 is built from 14 residues. CDR3 nucleotides: TGTGCCAGCAGCACTACAGGGGGGTCGACTGAAGCTTTCCTT. This sequence encodes CASSTTGGSTEAFL.

The chain is built from TRBV27 and TRBJ2-7, with 11 positions matching TRBD2. The trim removed 4 bases at V and 3 bases at J, leaving 2 bases unmatched. Looked up from germline, CDR1 is MNHEY and CDR2 is SMNVEV (reference sequence). This CDR3 contains 14 residues. The CDR3 DNA follows: TGTGCCAGCAGTTCTACTAGCGGGGGCTACGAGCAGTACTTC. Translation gives CASSSTSGGYEQYF.

The chain links TRBV15 to TRBJ1-2, with D tentatively TRBD1 (6 bases). CDR3 length: 13 residues. Between the trimmed V and J ends, which lost 3 bases and 1 base, there was a span of 6 bases. Germline CDR1 is LNHNV and CDR2 is YYDKDF (reference sequence). CDR3 in DNA: TGTGCCACCAGCAGGGACAGTAACTATGGCTACACCTTC. Amino acid sequence: CATSRDSNYGYTF.

This chain connects TRBV11-3 to TRBJ2-7, with 7 positions matching TRBD1. Trimming cost V 5 bases and J 3 bases; bases outside gene matches: 7. The CDR3 is 14 amino acids. The germline gives CDR1 SGHNT, CDR2 YENEEA. CDR3 sequence (DNA): TGTGCCAGCAGCGAAAACAGGGGTCTCTACGAGCAGTACTTC. Translating it yields CASSENRGLYEQYF.

This chain joins TRBV28 and TRBJ1-1; D not certain. The germline gives CDR1 MDHEN, CDR2 SYDVKM. Deletions cut 1 base from V and 5 bases from J, with 14 bases between. There are 15 residues in the CDR3. The DNA of the CDR3 is TGTGCCAGCAGTTTATTCGTAGCCAGGTCAACTGAAGCTTTCTTT. Translating it yields CASSLFVARSTEAFF.

This clonotype is deemed medium-sized. This rearrangement joins TRBV20-1 to TRBJ1-1; D is ambiguous. Trimming shortened V by 5 bases and J by 2 bases, and 9 bases separated the two germline ends. The germline V gene encodes CDR1 DFQATT and CDR2 SNEGSKA (reference sequence). This CDR3 is 12 amino acids long. The CDR3 DNA is TGCAGTGCTGGCCGGGAAAACACTGAAGCTTTCTTT. The encoded protein is CSAGRENTEAFF.

This chain links TRBV7-9 with TRBJ2-3, with 7 bases identical to TRBD1. Germline CDR1 SEHNR, CDR2 FQNEAQ (reference sequence). This CDR3 spans 18 amino acids. After removal of 2 bases from V and 2 bases from J, the junction contained 13 bases not matched to a gene. CDR3 sequence: CASSLRGTGTAPTDTQYF. The CDR3 region has the DNA TGTGCCAGCAGCTTAAGGGGCACCGGGACAGCCCCCACAGATACGCAGTATTTT. Using reference TRBV7-9 and TRBJ2-3 for the parts outside the CDR3, the full variable domain is DTGVSQNPRHKITKRGQNVTFRCDPISEHNRLYWYRQTLGQGPEFLTYFQNEAQLEKSRLLSDRFSAERPKGSFSTLEIQRTEQGDSAMYLCASSLRGTGTAPTDTQYFGPGTRLTVL.

The chain employs TRBV12-3 or TRBV12-4 and TRBJ1-6, with TRBD1 as a possible D gene (5 bases). The V gene lost 3 bases and the J gene lost 6 bases, with 15 bases spanning the gap. The CDR3 is made up of 16 amino acids. The DNA for the CDR3 is TGTGCCAGCAGTTTTGGGGTATGGGACTTTAATTCACCCCTCCACTTT. Protein product: CASSFGVWDFNSPLHF.

The chain recombines TRBV6-1 with TRBJ2-7; 7 bases are a match to TRBD1. CDR3 size: 12 residues. Trimming at V came to 7 bases and at J to 4 bases, leaving 4 bases not matched to a gene. Germline assignment: CDR1 MNHNS and CDR2 SASEGT. The CDR3 sequence: CASTRTGYEQYF. The CDR3 DNA reads TGTGCCAGCACCAGGACAGGATACGAGCAGTACTTC.

The V gene is TRBV12-3 or TRBV12-4, the J gene TRBJ2-2; possibly TRBD1 for D (5 bases). This CDR3 is built from 13 residues. V was pared by 10 bases and J by 4 bases, with 13 bases between. This chain's CDR3 is CATSRDGTGELFF. CDR3 bases: TGTGCCACCAGCAGGGATGGCACCGGGGAGCTGTTTTTT.

This chain connects TRBV24-1 to TRBJ2-1; 12 nucleotides match TRBD2. Germline loops: CDR1 KGHDR, CDR2 SFDVKD. This CDR3 is 18 amino acids long. The V segment lost 5 bases and the J segment 6 bases; nucleotides outside the gene matches: 13. The DNA for the CDR3 is TGTGCCACCAGTGTTTCACAGGGAGCTAGCGGGAGGGCCAATGAGCAGTTCTTC. This gives the protein CATSVSQGASGRANEQFF.

The V call is TRBV6-2 or TRBV6-3, the J call TRBJ2-6; D is undetermined. V shed 3 bases and J shed 2 bases, with 17 bases lying between them. Germline CDR1 and CDR2: MNHEY and SVGEGT. The CDR3 has 18 amino acids. The CDR3 bases are TGTGCCAGCAGTTATTCGCCCGGCGAAGCCCCTGGGGCCAACGTCCTGACTTTC. Amino acid sequence: CASSYSPGEAPGANVLTF.

J is TRBJ2-2 and V is TRBV5-4; D possibly corresponds to TRBD2 (6 bases). This CDR3 contains 12 residues. Germline lookup yields CDR1 SGHNT and CDR2 YYREEE (reference sequence). Trimming left V 5 bases short and J 6 bases short, with 8 bases between. CDR3 in amino acids: CASSRRAGELFF. CDR3 DNA: TGTGCCAGCAGTCGGAGGGCCGGGGAGCTGTTTTTT.

V usage is TRBV27 and J usage is TRBJ2-2; D possibly corresponds to TRBD1 (6 bases). There are 16 residues in the CDR3. Germline CDR1 and CDR2: MNHEY and SMNVEV (reference sequence). Trimming stripped 6 bases from V and 6 bases from J, with 20 bases between. The CDR3 nucleotides are TGTGCCAGCAGCCGCCAACAGGGATTTGATGCCGGGGAGCTGTTTTTT. Residues: CASSRQQGFDAGELFF.

This chain joins TRBV12-3 or TRBV12-4 and TRBJ1-1; no clear D gene. The germline V and J ends were trimmed by 7 bases and 0 bases, with 15 bases remaining between them. The CDR3 extends over 15 amino acids. The CDR3 coding sequence is TGTGCCAGCATCCCGACTGCTGGAATGAACACTGAAGCTTTCTTT. Its protein is CASIPTAGMNTEAFF.

This sequence joins TRBV6-1 and TRBJ2-7; TRBD1 agrees at 7 bases. The germline V gene has CDR1 MNHNS and CDR2 SASEGT. The trim removed 5 bases at V and 3 bases at J, leaving 1 base unmatched. CDR3 size: 12 residues. The CDR3 is CASSRQGYEQYF. As DNA, the CDR3 is TGTGCCAGCAGTCGACAGGGCTACGAGCAGTACTTC.

The rearrangement joins TRBV5-1 to TRBJ1-5, with D possibly matching TRBD1 (5 bases). CDR3 length equals 15 residues. Germline CDR1 and CDR2: SGHRS and YFSETQ. V lost 0 bases, J lost 6 bases, and 13 bases lay in between. CDR3 DNA: TGCGCCAGCAGCTTGGCGGCAGGGAGTAGTCAGCCCCAGCATTTT. It yields the protein CASSLAAGSSQPQHF.

This clonotype has only one observation. V is TRBV6-1 and J is TRBJ1-1; no clear D. The CDR3 covers 14 residues. Germline assignment: CDR1 MNHNS and CDR2 SASEGT. V was clipped by 5 bases and J by 4 bases, with 14 bases between them. The DNA of the CDR3 is TGTGCCAGCAGTCATGAGGGATTGAGCACTGAAGCTTTCTTT. Protein product: CASSHEGLSTEAFF.

This clonotype was recorded a few times. This sequence joins TRBV6-1 and TRBJ1-1; possible D gene TRBD1, 6 bases. CDR1 is MNHNS and CDR2 is SASEGT in the germline V gene. The V gene lost 5 bases and the J gene lost 4 bases, with 14 bases spanning the gap. The CDR3 has 14 amino acids. CDR3 sequence reads: CASSLRQDGTEAFF. In nucleotides, the CDR3 is TGTGCCAGCAGTCTCCGACAGGATGGCACTGAAGCTTTCTTT.

This rearrangement joins TRBV7-2 to TRBJ2-5; unclear D gene. The CDR3 runs 11 residues. Trimming removed 5 bases from V and 2 bases from J, with 3 bases in between. Germline CDR1 SGHTA, CDR2 FQGNSA. The CDR3 nucleotides are TGTGCCAGCAGCGAGCAAGAGACCCAGTACTTC. The encoded protein is CASSEQETQYF.

This clonotype was detected a few times. This chain uses TRBV30 with TRBJ1-2; D remains ambiguous. Germline CDR1 is GTSNPN and CDR2 is SVGIG (reference sequence). V was pared by 4 bases and J by 2 bases, with 11 bases between. This CDR3 contains 13 residues. CDR3 region: CAWTLGGNYGYTF. The CDR3 DNA follows: TGTGCCTGGACCCTGGGCGGAAACTATGGCTACACCTTC.

The V call is TRBV27, the J call TRBJ2-2; no clear D gene. The length of the CDR3 is 14 residues. V was shortened by 10 bases and J by 4 bases, with 16 bases between the two germline ends. Germline lookup yields CDR1 MNHEY and CDR2 SMNVEV (reference sequence). The CDR3 spells CATMRNIGTGELFF. As DNA, the CDR3 is TGTGCCACCATGAGGAACATCGGCACCGGGGAGCTGTTTTTT.

This chain joins TRBV20-1 and TRBJ1-4; D gene uncertain. CDR3 length: 15 amino acids. V was clipped by 4 bases and J by 10 bases, with 22 bases between them. CDR1 DFQATT and CDR2 SNEGSKA come from the germline V gene (reference sequence). In DNA form, the CDR3 reads TGCAGTGCTATCCCGGGGAGGGATTGGGATGGAAAACTGTTTTTT. Its protein is CSAIPGRDWDGKLFF.

This clonotype showed up just a few times. The V and J genes are TRBV7-2 and TRBJ1-1; D unresolved. With 5 bases removed from V and 0 bases from J, the gap between germline ends came to 16 bases. The CDR3 totals 16 residues. Germline-derived CDR1 and CDR2 are SGHTA and FQGNSA. Written as DNA, the CDR3 is TGTGCCAGCAGCGCCAGGCCAGCGAACATGAACACTGAAGCTTTCTTT. Encoded protein: CASSARPANMNTEAFF.